This T cell receptor (beta chain) is from a study of CD8 T cells in ankylosing spondylitis (dated 2017 in TCRdb). A note on the overall study: To find TCR variants linked to disease, the study profiled T cell receptor beta repertoires in ankylosing spondylitis patients and healthy donors. The whole study cohort included some 100 healthy donors and around 25 ankylosing spondylitis patients. Peripheral blood was sampled, and synovial fluid was also collected from ankylosing spondylitis patients.

Synovial fluid samples were paired with blood samples taken from the same ankylosing spondylitis patients. The junction shows trimming of 6 bases on V and 9 bases on J, plus 16 bases between the germline ends. CDR1 SGDLS and CDR2 YYNGEE were looked up in the germline V gene. The CDR3, from cysteine to phenylalanine, totals 13 residues. This entry keeps only the CDR3 DNA: 39 bases, framed from base 1. General conclusions and limits of the study: Blood from ankylosing spondylitis patients appeared to be characterized by a TCR beta motif composed of under 10 highly homologous amino acid variants. Some TCR beta motif variants had previously been reported in synovial fluid and blood of reactive arthritis patients, which suggested common disease-initiation mechanisms. The disease-linked clones had a CD8+ phenotype and were found at relatively low frequencies in peripheral blood. According to the report, matched synovial fluid samples from ankylosing spondylitis patients were significantly enriched for the disease-linked clones.

This clonotype was detected a few times. The antigen it binds to is not known. Base qualities are not recorded, but no much larger clone differs from it by a single base. The listed sequencing device is Illumina HiSeq 2500. TCR beta libraries were prepared by quantitative 5'-RACE with molecular barcodes. The authors' analysis ran thus. A new computational method, built on a probabilistic model of VDJ rearrangement, was used to identify disease-linked TCR variants. In TCRdb, the public reads were trimmed at Q25 with fastp and aligned with MiXCR, with productive beta chains retained. Entries are consolidated by CDR3 protein sequence, retaining the most common genes and DNA. Here the V and J calls rest on TCRdb's processing, not on the authors' analysis. A total of 30,000 to 45,000 distinct CDR3 sequences appear in this sample, 9.5% to 11% of them only once. Jointly, the top ten make up around 20% of the sample.

The chain links TRBV9 with TRBJ2-4, with a tentative D call of TRBD1 or TRBD2, each matching 6 bases. This sequence originates from a male donor with ankylosing spondylitis. Sequencing was performed on synovial fluid, either unsorted or a sorted T cell fraction (not recorded which). The DNA sequence reads TGTGCCAGCAACCAAGGAGGGGGGCTCATTCAGTACTTC. The translation is CASNQGGGLIQYF.